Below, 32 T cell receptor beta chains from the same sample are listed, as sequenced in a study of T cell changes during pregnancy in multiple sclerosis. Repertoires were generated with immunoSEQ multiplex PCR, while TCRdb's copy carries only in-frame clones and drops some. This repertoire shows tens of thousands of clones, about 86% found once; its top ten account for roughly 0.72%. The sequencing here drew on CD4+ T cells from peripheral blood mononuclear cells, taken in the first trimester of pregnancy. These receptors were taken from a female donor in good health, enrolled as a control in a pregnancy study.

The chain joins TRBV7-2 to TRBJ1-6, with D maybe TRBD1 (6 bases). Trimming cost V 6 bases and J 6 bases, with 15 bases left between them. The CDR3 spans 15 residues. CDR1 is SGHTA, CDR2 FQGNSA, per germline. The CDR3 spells CASRSSGTLNSPLHF. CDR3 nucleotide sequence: TGTGCCAGCAGGTCATCCGGGACACTTAATTCACCCCTCCACTTT.

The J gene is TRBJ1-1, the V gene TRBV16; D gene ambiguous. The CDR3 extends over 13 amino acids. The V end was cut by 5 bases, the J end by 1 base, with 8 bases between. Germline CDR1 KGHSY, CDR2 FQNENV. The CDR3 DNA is TGTGCCAGCAGCGGACGGGAGAACACTGAAGCTTTCTTT. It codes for CASSGRENTEAFF.

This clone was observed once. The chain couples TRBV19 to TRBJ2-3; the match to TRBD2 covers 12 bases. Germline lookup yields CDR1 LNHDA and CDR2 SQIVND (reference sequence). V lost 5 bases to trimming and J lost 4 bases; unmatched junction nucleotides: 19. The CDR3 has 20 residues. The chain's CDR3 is CASSFPGAYTSGGFADTQYF. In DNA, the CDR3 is TGTGCCAGTAGTTTTCCAGGAGCTTATACTAGCGGGGGGTTCGCAGATACGCAGTATTTT.

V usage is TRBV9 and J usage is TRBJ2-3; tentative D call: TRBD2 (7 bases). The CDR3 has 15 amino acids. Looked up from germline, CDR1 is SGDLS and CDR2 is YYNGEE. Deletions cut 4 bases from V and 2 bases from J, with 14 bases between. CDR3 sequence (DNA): TGTGCCAGCAGCTTGACGGGGGGCCCCACAGATACGCAGTATTTT. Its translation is CASSLTGGPTDTQYF.

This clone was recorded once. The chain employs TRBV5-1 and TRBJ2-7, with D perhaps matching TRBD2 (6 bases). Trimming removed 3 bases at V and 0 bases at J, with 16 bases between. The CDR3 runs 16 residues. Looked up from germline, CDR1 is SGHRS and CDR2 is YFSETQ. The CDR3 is CASSSSVGGSSYEQYF. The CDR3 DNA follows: TGCGCCAGCAGCTCATCCGTCGGGGGAAGCTCCTACGAGCAGTACTTC.

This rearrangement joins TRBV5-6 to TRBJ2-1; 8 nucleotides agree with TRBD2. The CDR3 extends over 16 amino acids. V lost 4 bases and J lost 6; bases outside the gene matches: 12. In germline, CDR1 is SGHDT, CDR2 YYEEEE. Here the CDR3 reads CASSGTPGLGTNEQFF. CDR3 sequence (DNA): TGTGCCAGCAGCGGGACCCCGGGACTAGGTACCAATGAGCAGTTCTTC.

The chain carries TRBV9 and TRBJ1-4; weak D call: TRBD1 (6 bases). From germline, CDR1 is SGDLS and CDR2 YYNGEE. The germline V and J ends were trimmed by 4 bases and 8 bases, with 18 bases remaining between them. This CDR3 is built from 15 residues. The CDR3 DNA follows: TGTGCCAGCAGCCTTTCAGGGGCTAGGGGGGAAAAACTGTTTTTT. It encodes CASSLSGARGEKLFF.

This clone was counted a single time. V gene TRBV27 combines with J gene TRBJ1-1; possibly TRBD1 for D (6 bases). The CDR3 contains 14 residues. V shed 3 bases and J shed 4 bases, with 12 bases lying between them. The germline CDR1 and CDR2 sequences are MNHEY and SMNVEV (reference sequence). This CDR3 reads CASSLRQGFTEAFF. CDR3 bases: TGTGCCAGCAGTTTGCGTCAGGGGTTCACTGAAGCTTTCTTT.

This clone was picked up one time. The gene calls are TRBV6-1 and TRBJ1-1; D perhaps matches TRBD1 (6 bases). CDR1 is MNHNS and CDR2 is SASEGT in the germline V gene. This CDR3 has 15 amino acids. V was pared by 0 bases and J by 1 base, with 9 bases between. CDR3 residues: CASSEANRENTEAFF. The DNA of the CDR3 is TGTGCCAGCAGTGAAGCGAACAGGGAGAACACTGAAGCTTTCTTT.

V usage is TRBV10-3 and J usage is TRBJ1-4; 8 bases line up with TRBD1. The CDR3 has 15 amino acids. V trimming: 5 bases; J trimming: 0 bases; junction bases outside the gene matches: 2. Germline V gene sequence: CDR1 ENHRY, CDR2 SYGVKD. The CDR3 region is CAISTTGATNEKLFF. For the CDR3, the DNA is TGTGCCATCAGTACGACAGGGGCAACTAATGAAAAACTGTTTTTT.

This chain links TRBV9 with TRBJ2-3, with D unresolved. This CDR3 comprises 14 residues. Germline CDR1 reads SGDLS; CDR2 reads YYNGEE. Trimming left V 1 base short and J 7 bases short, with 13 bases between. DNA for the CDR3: TGTGCCAGCAGCGTAAGGTTCGAGGATAATACGCAGTATTTT. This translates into CASSVRFEDNTQYF.

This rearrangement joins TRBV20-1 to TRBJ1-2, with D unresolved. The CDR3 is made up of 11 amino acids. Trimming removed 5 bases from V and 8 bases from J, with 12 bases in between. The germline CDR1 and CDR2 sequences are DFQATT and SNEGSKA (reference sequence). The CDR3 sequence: CSAPPVRGYTF. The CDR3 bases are TGCAGTGCTCCCCCGGTCCGGGGCTACACCTTC.

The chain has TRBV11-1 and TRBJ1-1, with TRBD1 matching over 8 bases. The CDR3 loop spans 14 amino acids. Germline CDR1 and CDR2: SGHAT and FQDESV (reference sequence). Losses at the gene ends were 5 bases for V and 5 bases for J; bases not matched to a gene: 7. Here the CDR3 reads CASSRTGGRTEAFF. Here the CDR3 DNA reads TGTGCCAGCAGCAGAACAGGGGGTAGGACTGAAGCTTTCTTT.

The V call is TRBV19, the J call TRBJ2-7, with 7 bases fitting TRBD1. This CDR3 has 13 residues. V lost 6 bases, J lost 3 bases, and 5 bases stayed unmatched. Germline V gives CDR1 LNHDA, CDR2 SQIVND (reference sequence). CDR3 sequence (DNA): TGTGCCAGTAGCCGGGACAGACGCTACGAGCAGTACTTC. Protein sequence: CASSRDRRYEQYF.

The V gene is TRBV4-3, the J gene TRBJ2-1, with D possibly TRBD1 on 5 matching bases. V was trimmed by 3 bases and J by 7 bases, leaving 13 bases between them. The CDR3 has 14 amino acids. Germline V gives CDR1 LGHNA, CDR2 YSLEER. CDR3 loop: CASSQGSRVNEQFF. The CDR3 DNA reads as TGCGCCAGCAGCCAGGGTTCCAGGGTTAATGAGCAGTTCTTC.

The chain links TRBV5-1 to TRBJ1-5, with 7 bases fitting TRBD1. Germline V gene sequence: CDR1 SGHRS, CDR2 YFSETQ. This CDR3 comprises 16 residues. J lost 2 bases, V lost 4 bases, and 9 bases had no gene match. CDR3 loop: CASSPGQLGGNQPQHF. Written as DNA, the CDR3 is TGCGCCAGCAGCCCGGGACAGTTAGGTGGCAATCAGCCCCAGCATTTT.

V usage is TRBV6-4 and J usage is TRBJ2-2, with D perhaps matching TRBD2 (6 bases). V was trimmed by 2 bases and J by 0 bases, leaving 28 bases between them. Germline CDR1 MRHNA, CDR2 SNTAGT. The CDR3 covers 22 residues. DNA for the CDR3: TGTGCCAGCAGTGACCCGGAGGGTCGACGGGGAGTAAAACTCACGAACACCGGGGAGCTGTTTTTT. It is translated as CASSDPEGRRGVKLTNTGELFF.

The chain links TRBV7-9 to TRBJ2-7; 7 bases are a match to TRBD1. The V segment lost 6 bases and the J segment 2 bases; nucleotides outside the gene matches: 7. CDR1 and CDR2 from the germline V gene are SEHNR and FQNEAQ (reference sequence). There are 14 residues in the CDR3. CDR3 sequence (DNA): TGTGCCAGCAGGTCCGGGACAGTCACCTACGAGCAGTACTTC. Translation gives CASRSGTVTYEQYF.

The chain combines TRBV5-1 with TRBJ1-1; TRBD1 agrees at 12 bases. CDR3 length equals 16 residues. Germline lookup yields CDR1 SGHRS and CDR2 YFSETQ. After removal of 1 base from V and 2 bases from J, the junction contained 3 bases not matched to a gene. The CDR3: CASSLKGQGANTEAFF. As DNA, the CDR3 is TGCGCCAGCAGCTTGAAGGGACAGGGGGCCAACACTGAAGCTTTCTTT.

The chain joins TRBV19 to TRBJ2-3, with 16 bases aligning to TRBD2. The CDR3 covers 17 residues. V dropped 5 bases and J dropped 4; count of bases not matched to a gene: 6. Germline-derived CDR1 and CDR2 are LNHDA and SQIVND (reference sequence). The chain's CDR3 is CASSSGLAGGLADTQYF. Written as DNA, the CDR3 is TGTGCCAGTAGTTCGGGACTAGCGGGGGGGCTAGCAGATACGCAGTATTTT. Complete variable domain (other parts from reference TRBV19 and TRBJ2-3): DGGITQSPKYLFRKEGQNVTLSCEQNLNHDAMYWYRQDPGQGLRLIYYSQIVNDFQKGDIAEGYSVSREKKESFPLTVTSAQKNPTAFYLCASSSGLAGGLADTQYFGPGTRLTVL.

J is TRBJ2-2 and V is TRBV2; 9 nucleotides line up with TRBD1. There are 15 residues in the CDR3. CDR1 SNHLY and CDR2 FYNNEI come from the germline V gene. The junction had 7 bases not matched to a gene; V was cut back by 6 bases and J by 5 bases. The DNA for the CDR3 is TGTGCCAGCAGAGCCGGGACAGGGAGGACCGGGGAGCTGTTTTTT. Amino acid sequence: CASRAGTGRTGELFF.

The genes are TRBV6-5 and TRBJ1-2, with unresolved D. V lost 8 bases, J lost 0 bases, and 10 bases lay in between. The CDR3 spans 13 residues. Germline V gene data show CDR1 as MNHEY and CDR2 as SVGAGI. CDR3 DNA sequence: TGTGCCAGCGCCCAAGCTACTAACTATGGCTACACCTTC. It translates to CASAQATNYGYTF.

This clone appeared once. As DNA, the CDR3 is TGTGCCAGCAGCGTAGAGGGACTGGGAGATACGCAGTATTTT. It is translated as CASSVEGLGDTQYF. J is TRBJ2-3 and V is TRBV9; D perhaps matches TRBD2 (6 bases). The V end lost 0 bases, the J end lost 5 bases, and 10 bases lay between the germline ends. Germline V lookup: CDR1 SGDLS, CDR2 YYNGEE. The length of the CDR3 is 14 residues.

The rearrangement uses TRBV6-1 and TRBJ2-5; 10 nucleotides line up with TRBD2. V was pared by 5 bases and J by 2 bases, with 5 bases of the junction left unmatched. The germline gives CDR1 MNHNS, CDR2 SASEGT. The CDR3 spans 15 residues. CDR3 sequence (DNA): TGTGCCAGCAGTTTTAGCGGGGGGAAACAAGAGACCCAGTACTTC. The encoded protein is CASSFSGGKQETQYF.

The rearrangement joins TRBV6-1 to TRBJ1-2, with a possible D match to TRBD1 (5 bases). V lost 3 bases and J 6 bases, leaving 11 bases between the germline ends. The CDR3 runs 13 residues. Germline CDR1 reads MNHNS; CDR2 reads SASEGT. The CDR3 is CASSEGGENGYTF. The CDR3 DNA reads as TGTGCCAGCAGTGAGGGGGGTGAGAATGGCTACACCTTC.

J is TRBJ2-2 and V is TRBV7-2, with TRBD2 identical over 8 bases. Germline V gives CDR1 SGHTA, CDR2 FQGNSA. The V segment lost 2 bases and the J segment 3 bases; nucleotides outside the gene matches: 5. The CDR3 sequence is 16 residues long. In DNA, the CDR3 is TGTGCCAGCAGCTTACGGGGGGGGCTGCACACCGGGGAGCTGTTTTTT. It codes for CASSLRGGLHTGELFF.

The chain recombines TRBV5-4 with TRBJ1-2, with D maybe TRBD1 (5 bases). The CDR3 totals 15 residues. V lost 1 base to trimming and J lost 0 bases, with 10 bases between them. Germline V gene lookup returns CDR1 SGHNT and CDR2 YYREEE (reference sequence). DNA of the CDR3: TGTGCCAGCAGCTTGTCATCGGGGGCTAACTATGGCTACACCTTC. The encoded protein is CASSLSSGANYGYTF.

The CDR3 DNA sequence: TGTGCCAGCAGTTCCCTGACTAGCGGGCCCACCTACAATGAGCAGTTCTTC. Encoded protein: CASSSLTSGPTYNEQFF. The chain joins TRBV27 to TRBJ2-1, with 10 nucleotides matching TRBD2. V dropped 4 bases and J dropped 2; count of bases not matched to a gene: 8. Germline V gene lookup returns CDR1 MNHEY and CDR2 SMNVEV (reference sequence). This CDR3 contains 17 residues.

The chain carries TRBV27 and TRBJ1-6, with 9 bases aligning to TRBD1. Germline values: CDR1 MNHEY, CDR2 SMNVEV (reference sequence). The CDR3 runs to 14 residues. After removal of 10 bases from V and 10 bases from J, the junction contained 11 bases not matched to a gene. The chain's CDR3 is CATSVGQGHSPLHF. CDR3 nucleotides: TGTGCCACCTCCGTGGGACAGGGACACTCACCCCTCCACTTT.

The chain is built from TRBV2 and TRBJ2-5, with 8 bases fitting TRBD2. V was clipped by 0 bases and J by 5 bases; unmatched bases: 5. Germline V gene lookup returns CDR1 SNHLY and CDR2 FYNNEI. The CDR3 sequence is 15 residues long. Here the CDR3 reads CASSEAGLGVETQYF. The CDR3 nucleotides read TGTGCCAGCAGTGAAGCGGGACTAGGGGTGGAGACCCAGTACTTC.

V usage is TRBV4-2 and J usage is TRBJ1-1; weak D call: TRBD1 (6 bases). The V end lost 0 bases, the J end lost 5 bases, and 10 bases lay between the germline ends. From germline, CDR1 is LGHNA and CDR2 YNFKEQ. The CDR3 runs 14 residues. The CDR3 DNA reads TGTGCCAGCAGCCAAGAAGGGGGAGTGACTGAAGCTTTCTTT. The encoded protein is CASSQEGGVTEAFF.

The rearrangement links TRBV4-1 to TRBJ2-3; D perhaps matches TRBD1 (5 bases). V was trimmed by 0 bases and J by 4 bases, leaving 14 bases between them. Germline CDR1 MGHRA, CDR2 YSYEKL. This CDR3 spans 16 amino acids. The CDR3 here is CASSQDPQGLADTQYF. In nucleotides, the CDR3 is TGCGCCAGCAGCCAAGATCCCCAGGGATTGGCAGATACGCAGTATTTT.